The T cell receptor (beta chain) described here comes from a study of cytomegalovirus exposure and HLA in healthy donors (dated by TCRdb to 2017 to 2019). Describing the broader study: In an earlier analysis of some 550 of the donors, 250 to 350 Gb of sequence data and 90 million to 120 million unique TCR beta sequences from roughly 190 million T cells were reported. An early release covering about 600 HLA-typed donors comprised about 290 gigabases of sequencing data and around 86 million unique TCR sequences. Of the 398 genotyped donors, 70% to 90% were placed in the genetic ancestry cluster associated with self-reported Caucasian donors. The study was designed to test whether signatures of past pathogen exposure could be identified by cataloging public T cell receptors. The study used immunosequencing to profile the T cell repertoires of approximately 640 subjects and linked those repertoires to cytomegalovirus serostatus. Along with the roughly 710-subject first cohort, a separate validation cohort of some 130 different subjects was used. To predict cytomegalovirus infection status, the study combined high-throughput TCR immunosequencing, statistical association of individual TCRs with disease status, and machine learning. In a later analysis, previously published TCR beta repertoires from 550 to 750 donors were re-analyzed and high-resolution HLA genotyping was added so that TCR occurrence patterns could be studied. In the later analysis, no new phenotypic data were used to find candidate immune exposures; instead, reliance was placed on TCR beta sequences and their occurrence across donors. In an earlier analysis of a few hundred of the donors, high-throughput TCR beta sequencing was used to judge whether each TCR beta V gene segment behaved as functional or pseudogenic. Alongside the repertoire data, information on donor age, sex, ethnicity and CMV serostatus was compiled. A later genetic analysis used genome-wide SNP genotypes for about 55% of the 666 donors, treating that subset as a discovery cohort. Every repertoire in the discovery cohort had been generated on one and the same sequencing platform. Both class I and class II loci were covered by HLA typing, at four-digit resolution. The number of donors typed differed by locus, with about 629-640 for A, B, C, DRB1 and DQB1, roughly 520 for DQA1, 600 to 610 for DPA1, and around 430 for DPB1. A few DR-DQ haplotypes were treated as single units for association and clustering because of strong linkage in the cohort. Among about 390 genotyped donors of the cohort, an average of about 240,000 unique TCR beta nucleotide sequences were sequenced per donor, roughly a sixth of them non-productive. Overall results and qualifications from the work: A further reported finding was that TCR beta sequences accurately predicted the HLA-A and HLA-B alleles for most subjects in the first cohort. Correlated functional status among segregating V segments might reflect linkage disequilibrium, but an unknown experimental factor could not be ruled out. Because HLA typing was unavailable for some donors at each locus, only the typed subset was used in association tests. Across donors, most TCR sequences were observed very rarely, whereas some public TCRs were present in many individuals. A later analysis found that TCR association rates varied across HLA loci, with DRB1 alleles showing the most associated TCRs and HLA-C alleles the fewest. The study gave a list of under 200 TCR beta chains associated with cytomegalovirus. The earlier analysis of fewer than 750 of the donors excluded fewer than 20 rarely observed V segments, including chromosome 9 orphons, because counts were too low. A later genetic analysis reported fewer N-insertions in productive TCRs among donors in an Asian-associated ancestry cluster than the roughly 700-donor mean. This cohort had only TCR beta chains sequenced, and the lack of alpha or paired-chain data limited which features could be detected. Presence/absence analyses assumed roughly uniform sequencing depth across donors, an assumption that may not hold. The classifier was reported to diagnose cytomegalovirus status with high specificity and sensitivity in both the original and validation cohorts. The 87-base-pair reads could not distinguish some IMGT-functional V segments, including TRBV6-2 and TRBV6-3, so those segments were excluded. According to a later analysis, parvovirus B19, influenza, CMV and Epstein-Barr virus appeared linked to several top co-occurrence clusters. When HLA alleles, especially DR and DQ, strongly co-occurred, TCR associations were difficult to assign to individual alleles. In a later analysis, HLA-associated TCR beta chains showed more clonal expansion and lower generation probabilities than non-associated chains that were equally common. At a false discovery rate of 0.05, a later analysis linked some 18,000 TCR beta sequences to specific HLA alleles. The sequencing pipeline was judged likely to have produced a cluster of highly shared sequence variants as a technical artifact. A later analysis found that most CMV-associated TCR beta chains appeared HLA-restricted, with HLA associations seemingly driven largely by CMV exposure. In a later genetic analysis, a missense DCLRE1C variant was associated with V-gene and J-gene trimming of TCR beta chains, and the association was replicated in an independent cohort. Broadly in line with IMGT annotations, most TCR beta V segments showed up in productive rearrangements about 87% or about 30% of the time in an earlier analysis of under 700 of the donors. It was suggested by the authors that the approach could potentially be generalized to other disease states and immunological phenotypes. A few of the identified cytomegalovirus-associated TCR beta chains were confirmed in vitro to be specific for cytomegalovirus antigens. For the cohort, immune exposure information was limited to CMV serostatus.

Library construction relied on the immunoSEQ multiplex PCR assay. The multiplex PCR relied on a mix of 60 forward primers for TCR Vbeta segments and 13 reverse primers for TCR Jbeta segments. The CDR3 region of rearranged TCR beta genes was amplified from genomic DNA by a multiplex PCR assay. The Illumina HiSeq System was used to sequence the amplified TCR beta libraries as 87-base-pair reads. In the original analysis: A later analysis tallied around 82 million unique TCR beta chains across the 640 or so repertoires, and some 10 million of those chains were shared by two or more donors. To remove PCR and sequencing errors, raw reads were error-corrected and collapsed into unique sequences using a nearest-neighbor algorithm that merged closely related sequences. V, D and J gene segments were assigned by aligning CDR3 sequences to IMGT reference sequences. For a sequence to be retained, at least a six-nucleotide match to both a V gene segment and a J gene segment was required. Rearrangements were called productive when the CDR3 lacked stop codons and stayed in frame with V and J; all others were non-productive. CDR3 was defined according to IMGT convention as the region running from the second conserved V-encoded cysteine to the conserved J-encoded phenylalanine. Sequences without an unambiguous match to a single V gene segment were excluded from the earlier analysis of about 600 of the donors. In an earlier analysis of almost 600 of the donors, a V segment was called functional when productive rearrangements were above 56.7%, and segregating when the standard deviation between donors exceeded 5%. A statistical classification framework was built to diagnose cytomegalovirus status from the catalog of TCR beta chain sequences. In a later analysis, V and J genes were assigned by comparing TCR nucleotide sequences against IMGT/GENE-DB human TR gene sequences. In a later analysis, CDR3 sequences and most-parsimonious VDJ recombination scenarios were assigned using the TCRdist pipeline. In a later analysis, each TCR beta chain was defined by its CDR3 amino acid sequence together with its V-gene family, and reads without a unique V-gene family were excluded. As a way to deal with suspected cross-contamination and a sequencing artifact, a later analysis dropped over 550 nucleotide sequences that were highly shared and had low generation probability. In a later analysis, a clonal expansion index for each public chain was calculated from normalized within-repertoire ranks of inferred template counts. Generation probabilities in a later analysis came from a VDJ recombination model fitted to out-of-frame rearrangements, and those results were checked against IGoR. In a later analysis, hypergeometric tests were used to score TCR-TCR, TCR-HLA and TCR-CMV co-occurrence, with a repertoire-size bias correction applied to TCR pairs. False discovery rates were estimated in a later analysis by permuting HLA or CMV assignments 20 times. In a later analysis, co-occurring TCRs were grouped with DBSCAN, and TCRdist sequence similarity was added when clustering was performed within HLA-allele-positive subsets. Repertoires with fewer than 30,000 or more than 120,000 public chains, plus five repertoires with anomalous nucleotide sharing, were excluded from co-occurrence clustering. TCRdb provides this immuneACCESS table in a form limited to in-frame rearrangements. Some clones are lacking; in checked studies, under half of them reflect an unresolved V gene, and why the rest are absent is not known. The DNA gave D and trimming, while V, J and clone size come from that table. Here the sample has 120,000 to 150,000 clones; around 72% occur a single time. The top ten clonotypes cover 1% to 1.5% of the sample.

The germline V gene yields SGHAT for CDR1 and FQNNGV for CDR2. The CDR3 goes from the cysteine to the phenylalanine over 16 residues. Kept here is only the CDR3 DNA, which spans 48 bases and is read in frame from base 1. Relative to germline, V is missing 5 bases and J is missing 4 bases, with 10 bases of the junction outside any gene match. On this clone: The clone's antigen remains unknown. Base qualities are not at hand, and no much larger clone is one base apart.

The cohort was made up of 666 healthy bone marrow donors. Cohort members were all nominally healthy when sampled, although unrecorded immune exposures were likely present. The donor tested CMV seronegative, placing the donor among the 300 to 450 seronegative members of the cohort. Every donor gave a peripheral blood sample, and the peripheral blood mononuclear cells from that sample were used for TCR beta sequencing. Genomic DNA extraction from the blood cell samples was performed with the Qiagen DNeasy Blood Extraction Kit. Sequenced: PBMCs. The TCR was taken from a woman between 40 and 55 years old in good health and CMV-seronegative. Rearrangement joined TRBV11-2 to TRBJ1-4; 7 central nucleotides agree with TRBD1. The CDR3 region reads CASSPGRQGLNEKLFF. At the DNA level, the sequence is TGTGCCAGCAGCCCAGGCCGACAGGGCCTTAATGAAAAACTGTTTTTT.